These 10 T cell receptor beta chains were all obtained from the same sample, sequenced in a study of T cells in Graves' hyperthyroidism and ophthalmopathy. The TCR beta CDR3 regions underwent amplification using RNA transcripts as the source. Using the HTBI primer set, a first-round RT-PCR was run on the TCR CDR3. TCRdb analysed the multiplex PCR reads with MiXCR anew, one entry per CDR3 protein. The sample yields roughly 500,000 distinct CDR3 sequences, roughly 46% seen once. Material for sequencing was peripheral blood or thyroid tissue (not recorded which). These receptors were obtained from an adult woman with Graves' disease, either hyperthyroidism or ophthalmopathy (not recorded which).

This clonotype occurred many times. The J gene is TRBJ2-7, the V gene TRBV10-2, with D possibly TRBD1 on 6 matching bases. V was cut by 8 bases and J by 3 bases, with 11 bases left in between. The CDR3 sequence is 12 residues long. Germline CDR1 and CDR2: WSHSY and SAAADI. The CDR3 loop reads CASRDTNYEQYF. The DNA for the CDR3 is TGCGCCAGCCGGGACACCAACTACGAGCAGTACTTC.

This clonotype was recorded at least ten times. The V and J genes are TRBV15 and TRBJ1-2; 9 bases are a match to TRBD1. The CDR3 has 14 residues. Germline V gene sequence: CDR1 LNHNV, CDR2 YYDKDF (reference sequence). The V segment lost 8 bases and the J segment 6 bases; nucleotides outside the gene matches: 10. DNA for the CDR3: TGTGCCACCTCTCCGGGACAGGGCACCGATGGCTACACCTTC. The encoded protein is CATSPGQGTDGYTF.

The chain employs TRBV7-9 and TRBJ2-7; D is perhaps TRBD2 (6 bases). The germline V and J ends were trimmed by 5 bases and 3 bases, with 11 bases remaining between them. Germline CDR1 SEHNR, CDR2 FQNEAQ (reference sequence). This CDR3 region has 13 residues. The CDR3 DNA reads TGTGCCAGCAGCCACCGGGAGATCTACGAGCAGTACTTC. Protein product: CASSHREIYEQYF. The full variable domain, its missing parts supplied by reference TRBV7-9 and TRBJ2-7, is DTGVSQNPRHKITKRGQNVTFRCDPISEHNRLYWYRQTLGQGPEFLTYFQNEAQLEKSRLLSDRFSAERPKGSFSTLEIQRTEQGDSAMYLCASSHREIYEQYFGPGTRLTVT.

The chain has TRBV24-1 and TRBJ1-2; possible D gene TRBD1, 5 bases. Germline loops: CDR1 KGHDR, CDR2 SFDVKD. Trimming shortened V by 5 bases and J by 8 bases, and 14 bases separated the two germline ends. CDR3 length equals 13 residues. CDR3 amino acids: CATSGSIGGGYTF. For the CDR3, the DNA is TGTGCCACCAGTGGGTCGATCGGGGGAGGCTACACCTTC.

DNA for the CDR3: TGCAGCGCCGGGGGGCAGGGGGCCACTGAAGCTTTCTTT. Protein product: CSAGGQGATEAFF. V usage is TRBV29-1 and J usage is TRBJ1-1; 8 bases are shared with TRBD1. CDR3 length equals 13 residues. CDR1 and CDR2 (germline): SQVTM, ANQGSEA. J was trimmed by 4 bases and V by 7 bases; bases with no gene match: 8. Variable domain in full (rest from reference TRBV29-1 and TRBJ1-1): SAVISQKPSRDICQRGTSLTIQCQVDSQVTMMFWYRQQPGQSLTLIATANQGSEATYESGFVIDKFPISRPNLTFSTLTVSNMSPEDSSIYLCSAGGQGATEAFFGQGTRLTVV.

J is TRBJ1-1 and V is TRBV7-9; D is unresolved. The CDR3 runs 12 residues. With 6 bases removed from V and 8 bases from J, the gap between germline ends came to 13 bases. CDR1 SEHNR and CDR2 FQNEAQ come from the germline V gene (reference sequence). The CDR3 nucleotides are TGTGCCAGCAGTTTCACGACCTTGGAAGCTTTCTTT. Amino acid sequence: CASSFTTLEAFF.

The rearrangement joins TRBV12-3 or TRBV12-4 to TRBJ2-2, with D hard to call. Trimming removed 8 bases from V and 6 bases from J, with 10 bases in between. The CDR3 totals 12 residues. In nucleotides, the CDR3 is TGTGCCAGCTCCACCCGGGCCGGGGAGCTGTTTTTT. It translates to CASSTRAGELFF.

This clonotype was observed many times. The rearrangement uses TRBV2 and TRBJ1-4; possibly TRBD1 for D (5 bases). Germline values: CDR1 SNHLY, CDR2 FYNNEI. This CDR3 region has 13 residues. V was shortened by 5 bases and J by 2 bases, with 6 bases between the two germline ends. The CDR3 protein is CASSRGTNEKLFF. The CDR3 DNA is TGTGCCAGCAGTCGGGGGACTAATGAAAAACTGTTTTTT.

V usage is TRBV7-3 and J usage is TRBJ2-1; a possible D gene is TRBD1 (6 bases). The CDR3 loop spans 16 amino acids. Germline CDR1 and CDR2: SGHTA and FQGTGA. The V end was cut by 1 base, the J end by 6 bases, with 16 bases between. CDR3 nucleotide sequence: TGTGCCAGCAGCTTAAAGGGGGTAACTAGTTCCAATGAGCAGTTCTTC. This codes for CASSLKGVTSSNEQFF. Supplemented by reference TRBV7-3 and TRBJ2-1, the full variable domain reads GAGVSQTPSNKVTEKGKYVELRCDPISGHTALYWYRQSLGQGPEFLIYFQGTGAADDSGLPNDRFFAVRPEGSVSTLKIQRTERGDSAVYLCASSLKGVTSSNEQFFGPGTRLTVL.

This sequence joins TRBV7-9 and TRBJ2-7, with 9 bases lining up with TRBD1. V shed 5 bases and J 2 bases; nucleotides not matched to a gene: 7. Germline V CDR1 and CDR2: SEHNR, FQNEAQ (reference sequence). There are 15 residues in the CDR3. The CDR3 region has the DNA TGTGCCAGCAGCCCGAAGACAGGGGGGACCTACGAGCAGTACTTC. Its translation: CASSPKTGGTYEQYF.